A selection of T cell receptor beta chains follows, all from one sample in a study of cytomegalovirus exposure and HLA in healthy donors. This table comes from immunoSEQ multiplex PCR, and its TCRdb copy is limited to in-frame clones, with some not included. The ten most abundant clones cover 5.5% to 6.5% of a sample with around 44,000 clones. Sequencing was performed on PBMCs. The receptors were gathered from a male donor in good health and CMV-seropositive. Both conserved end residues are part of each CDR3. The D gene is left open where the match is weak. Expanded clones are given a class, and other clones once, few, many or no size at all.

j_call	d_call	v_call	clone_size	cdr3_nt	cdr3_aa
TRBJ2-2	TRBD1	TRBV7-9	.	TGTGCCAGCACCTTCCGGACAGGGCCCAACACCGGGGAGCTGTTTTTT	CASTFRTGPNTGELFF
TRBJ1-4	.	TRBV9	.	TGTGCCAGCAGCACCCAGACAGCGGGAGAAAAACTGTTTTTT	CASSTQTAGEKLFF
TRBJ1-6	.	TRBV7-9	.	TGTGCCAGCAGCGCCACAAGTTATAATTCACCCCTCCACTTT	CASSATSYNSPLHF
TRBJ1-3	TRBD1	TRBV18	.	TGTGCCAGCTCCGACAGGGGGGCTGGAAACACCATATATTTT	CASSDRGAGNTIYF
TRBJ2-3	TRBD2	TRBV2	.	TGTGCCAGCAGTGCATATCTAGCGGGGGCCGAAGATACGCAGTATTTT	CASSAYLAGAEDTQYF
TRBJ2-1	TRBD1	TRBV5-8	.	TGTGCCAGCAGCTGGGGGACAGGGGGTTACAATGAGCAGTTCTTC	CASSWGTGGYNEQFF
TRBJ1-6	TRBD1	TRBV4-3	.	TGCGCCAGCAGCCCAGGACAGGGGAGGGTACCCCTCCACTTT	CASSPGQGRVPLHF
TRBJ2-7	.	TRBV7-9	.	TGTGCCAGCAGCTTGGGCATCGAGCAGTACTTC	CASSLGIEQYF
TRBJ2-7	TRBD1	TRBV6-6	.	TGTGCCAGCAGTTACTCGTGGACAGGGGGACCCTACGAGCAGTACTTC	CASSYSWTGGPYEQYF
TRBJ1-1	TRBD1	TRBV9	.	TGTGCCAGCAGTCGCGGACAGGGGGTAACTGAAGCTTTCTTT	CASSRGQGVTEAFF
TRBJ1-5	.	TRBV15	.	TGTGCCACCAGCAGAGATCGGGGTAATCAGCCCCAGCATTTT	CATSRDRGNQPQHF
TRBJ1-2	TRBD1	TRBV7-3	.	TGTGCCAGCAGCCCACAACAGGGGGCTGGGGGCTACACCTTC	CASSPQQGAGGYTF
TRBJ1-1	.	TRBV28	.	TGTGCCAGCAGTTTCCCTAAGTCGGGAGGGGCTGAAGCTTTCTTT	CASSFPKSGGAEAFF
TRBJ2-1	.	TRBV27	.	TGTGCCAGCAGTTTACTCCGGGGGGGAGGGGGCGAGCAGTTCTTC	CASSLLRGGGGEQFF
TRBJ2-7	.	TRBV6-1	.	TGTGCCAGCCTCACGGGACTCGCCTACGAGCAGTACTTC	CASLTGLAYEQYF
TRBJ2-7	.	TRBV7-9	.	TGTGCCAGCAGCCCTCACCGATCGGTCGTTTACGAGCAGTACTTC	CASSPHRSVVYEQYF
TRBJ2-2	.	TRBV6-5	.	TGTGCCAGCAGCATTCCGAACACCGGGGAGCTGTTTTTT	CASSIPNTGELFF
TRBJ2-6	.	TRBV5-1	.	TGCGCCAGCAGCATACAGTCTCCAGGCCTTTTATCTAACTCTGGGGCCAACGTCCTGACTTTC	CASSIQSPGLLSNSGANVLTF
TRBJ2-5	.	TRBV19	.	TGTGCCAGTAGTATTGCTTGGGCAGAGACCCAGTACTTC	CASSIAWAETQYF
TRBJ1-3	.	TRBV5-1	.	TGCGCCAGCAGCTTGGGGGCAGGGGATTACTCTGGAAACACCATATATTTT	CASSLGAGDYSGNTIYF
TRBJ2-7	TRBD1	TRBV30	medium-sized	TGTGCCTGGACCAGGACAGGAGGACCCTACGAGCAGTACTTC	CAWTRTGGPYEQYF
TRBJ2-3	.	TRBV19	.	TGTGCCAGTAGGGAGGACTGGCGCACAGATACGCAGTATTTT	CASREDWRTDTQYF
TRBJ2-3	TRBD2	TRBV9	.	TGTGCCAGCAGCGTCGGTAGCGGGGAGGTGGATACGCAGTATTTT	CASSVGSGEVDTQYF
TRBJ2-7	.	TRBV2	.	TGTGCCACCCGGGGGGCCCCCTACGAGCAGTACTTC	CATRGAPYEQYF
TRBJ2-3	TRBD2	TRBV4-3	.	TGCGCCAGCAGCCAAGATCTGGGGAGCGGGGGGTGGACAGATACGCAGTATTTT	CASSQDLGSGGWTDTQYF
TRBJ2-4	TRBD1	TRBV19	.	TGTGCCAGTAGAGCCGTCGACAGGGTAAACATTCAGTACTTC	CASRAVDRVNIQYF
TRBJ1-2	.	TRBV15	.	TGTGCCACCAGCAGAGAGTCGGGCTATGGCTACACCTTC	CATSRESGYGYTF
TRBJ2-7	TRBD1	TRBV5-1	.	TGCGCCAGCAGGTACGACAGGGACTACGAGCAGTACTTC	CASRYDRDYEQYF